The TCR beta chain under discussion was sequenced for a study of blood T cell repertoires in COVID-19. The protocol was immunoSEQ multiplex PCR, while the TCRdb copy is restricted to in-frame clones and leaves out a portion. The table includes some 190,000 clones, about four fifths detected once. CDR3 size: 15 residues. V dropped 4 bases and J dropped 0 bases, with 11 bases sitting between them. Germline CDR1 is SGDLS and CDR2 is YYNGEE. This chain uses TRBV9 with TRBJ1-3; unclear D gene. This sequence originates from a woman aged 25 to 39 who had been exposed to COVID-19. Sequenced: PBMCs or T cells enriched from blood (not recorded which). CDR3 coding DNA: TGTGCCAGCAGCACCCAACAGTACTCTGGAAACACCATATATTTT. Translating gives CASSTQQYSGNTIYF.